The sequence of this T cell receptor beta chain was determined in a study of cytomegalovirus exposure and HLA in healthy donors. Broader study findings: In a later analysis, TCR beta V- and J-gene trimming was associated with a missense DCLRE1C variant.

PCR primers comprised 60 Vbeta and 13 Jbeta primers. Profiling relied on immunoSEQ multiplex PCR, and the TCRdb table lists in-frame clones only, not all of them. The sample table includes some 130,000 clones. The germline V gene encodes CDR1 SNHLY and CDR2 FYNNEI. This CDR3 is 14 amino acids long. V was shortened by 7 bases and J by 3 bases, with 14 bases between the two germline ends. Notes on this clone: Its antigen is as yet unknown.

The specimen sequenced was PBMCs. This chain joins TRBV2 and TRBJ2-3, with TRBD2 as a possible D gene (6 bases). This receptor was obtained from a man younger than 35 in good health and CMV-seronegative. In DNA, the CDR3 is TGTGCCAGCAAAACGTCCCTAGCGACAGATACGCAGTATTTT. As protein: CASKTSLATDTQYF. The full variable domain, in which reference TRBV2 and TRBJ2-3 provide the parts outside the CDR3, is EPEVTQTPSHQVTQMGQEVILRCVPISNHLYFYWYRQILGQKVEFLVSFYNNEISEKSEIFDDQFSVERPDGSNFTLKIRSTKLEDSAMYFCASKTSLATDTQYFGPGTRLTVL.